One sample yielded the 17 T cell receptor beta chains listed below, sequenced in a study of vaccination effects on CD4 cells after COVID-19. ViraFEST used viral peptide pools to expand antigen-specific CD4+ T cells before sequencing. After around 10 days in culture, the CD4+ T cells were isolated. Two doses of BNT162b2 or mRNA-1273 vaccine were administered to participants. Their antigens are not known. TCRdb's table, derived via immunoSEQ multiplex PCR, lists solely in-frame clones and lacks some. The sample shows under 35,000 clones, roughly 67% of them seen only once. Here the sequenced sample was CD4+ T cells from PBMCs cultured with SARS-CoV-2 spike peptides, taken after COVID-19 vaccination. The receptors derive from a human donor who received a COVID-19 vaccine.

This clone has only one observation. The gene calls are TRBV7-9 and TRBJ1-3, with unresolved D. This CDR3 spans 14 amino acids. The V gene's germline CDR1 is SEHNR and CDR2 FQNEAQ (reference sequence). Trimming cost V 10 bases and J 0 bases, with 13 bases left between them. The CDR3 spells CATISGASGNTIYF. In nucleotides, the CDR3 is TGTGCCACCATTTCTGGAGCCTCTGGAAACACCATATATTTT.

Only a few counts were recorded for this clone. The CDR3 nucleotides read TGTGCCAGCAGCCAACTACAGAGCTCCTACGAGCAGTACTTC. The encoded protein is CASSQLQSSYEQYF. This chain joins TRBV14 and TRBJ2-7; D is undetermined. The germline V gene encodes CDR1 SGHDN and CDR2 FVKESK. Trimming removed 2 bases at V and 0 bases at J, with 8 bases between. This CDR3 comprises 14 residues.

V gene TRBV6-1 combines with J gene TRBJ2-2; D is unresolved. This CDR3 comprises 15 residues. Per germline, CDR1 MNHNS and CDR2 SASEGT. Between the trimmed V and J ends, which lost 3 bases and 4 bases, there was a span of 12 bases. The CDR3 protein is CASSDRQSATGELFF. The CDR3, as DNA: TGTGCCAGCAGTGATAGGCAGAGCGCCACCGGGGAGCTGTTTTTT.

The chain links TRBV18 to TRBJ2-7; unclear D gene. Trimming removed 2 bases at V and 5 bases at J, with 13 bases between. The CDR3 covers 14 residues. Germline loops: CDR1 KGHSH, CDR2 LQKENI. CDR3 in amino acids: CASSPTRATDEQYF. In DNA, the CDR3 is TGTGCCAGCTCACCAACACGCGCGACGGACGAGCAGTACTTC.

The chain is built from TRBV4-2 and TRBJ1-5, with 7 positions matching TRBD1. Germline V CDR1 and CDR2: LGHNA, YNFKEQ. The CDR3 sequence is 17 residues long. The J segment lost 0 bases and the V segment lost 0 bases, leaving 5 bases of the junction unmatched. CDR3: CASSQDPQGDSNQPQHF. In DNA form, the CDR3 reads TGTGCCAGCAGCCAAGATCCCCAGGGGGATAGCAATCAGCCCCAGCATTTT.

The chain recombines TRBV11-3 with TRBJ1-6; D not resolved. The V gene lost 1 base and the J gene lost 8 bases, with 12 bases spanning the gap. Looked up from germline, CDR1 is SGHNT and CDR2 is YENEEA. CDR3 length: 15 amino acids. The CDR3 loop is CASSLVRQPYSPLHF. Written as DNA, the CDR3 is TGTGCCAGCAGCTTAGTAAGGCAGCCTTATTCACCCCTCCACTTT.

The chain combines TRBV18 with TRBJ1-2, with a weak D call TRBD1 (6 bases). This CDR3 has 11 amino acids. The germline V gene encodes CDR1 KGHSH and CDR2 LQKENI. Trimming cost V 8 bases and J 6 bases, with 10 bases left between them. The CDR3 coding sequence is TGTGCCAGCCAACAGGGTGATGGCTACACCTTC. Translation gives CASQQGDGYTF.

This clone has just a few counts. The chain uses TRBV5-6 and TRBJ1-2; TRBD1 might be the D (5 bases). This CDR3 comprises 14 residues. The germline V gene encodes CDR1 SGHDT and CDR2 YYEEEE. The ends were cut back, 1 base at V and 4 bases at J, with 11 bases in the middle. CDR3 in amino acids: CASSLQGNFYGYTF. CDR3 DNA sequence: TGTGCCAGCAGCTTGCAGGGAAATTTCTATGGCTACACCTTC.

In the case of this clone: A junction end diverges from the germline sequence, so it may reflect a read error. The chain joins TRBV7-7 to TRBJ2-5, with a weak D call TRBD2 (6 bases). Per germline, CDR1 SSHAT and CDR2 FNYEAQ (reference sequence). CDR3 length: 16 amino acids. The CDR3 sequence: CASSSIPGTSGESQYF. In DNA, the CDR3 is TGTGCCAGCAGTTCCATCCCGGGGACGTCGGGGGAGAGCCAGTACTTC.

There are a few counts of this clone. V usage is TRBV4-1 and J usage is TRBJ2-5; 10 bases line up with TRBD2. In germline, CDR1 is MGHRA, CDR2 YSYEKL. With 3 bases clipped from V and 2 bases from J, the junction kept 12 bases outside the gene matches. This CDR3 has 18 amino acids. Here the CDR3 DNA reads TGCGCCAGCAGCCAGCCGGGACTAGCGCCGATGGGACAAGAGACCCAGTACTTC. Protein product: CASSQPGLAPMGQETQYF.

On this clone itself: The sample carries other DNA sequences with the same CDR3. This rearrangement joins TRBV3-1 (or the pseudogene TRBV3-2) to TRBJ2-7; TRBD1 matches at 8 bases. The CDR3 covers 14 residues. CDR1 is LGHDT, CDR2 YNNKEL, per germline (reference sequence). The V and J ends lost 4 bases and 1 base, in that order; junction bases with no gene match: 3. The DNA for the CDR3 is TGTGCCAGCAGCCGGACAGGGTCATCCTACGAGCAGTACTTC. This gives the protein CASSRTGSSYEQYF.

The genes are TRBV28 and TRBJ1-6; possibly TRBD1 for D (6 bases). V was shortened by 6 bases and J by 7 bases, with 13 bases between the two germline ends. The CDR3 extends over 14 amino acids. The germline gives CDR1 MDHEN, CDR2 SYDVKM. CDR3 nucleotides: TGTGCCAGCAGCAGGGGAGGATGGAATTCACCCCTCCACTTT. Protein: CASSRGGWNSPLHF.

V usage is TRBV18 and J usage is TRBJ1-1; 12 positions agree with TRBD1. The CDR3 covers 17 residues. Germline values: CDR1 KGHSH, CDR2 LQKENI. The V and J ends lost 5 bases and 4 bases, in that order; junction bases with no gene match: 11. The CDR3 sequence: CASSIPGQGARGTEAFF. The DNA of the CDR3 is TGTGCCAGCTCAATTCCGGGACAGGGGGCGCGTGGCACTGAAGCTTTCTTT.

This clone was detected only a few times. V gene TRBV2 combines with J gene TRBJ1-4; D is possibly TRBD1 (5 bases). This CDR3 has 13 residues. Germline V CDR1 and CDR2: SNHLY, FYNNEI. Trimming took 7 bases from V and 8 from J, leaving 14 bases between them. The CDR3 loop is CASTGGNGEKLFF. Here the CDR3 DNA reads TGTGCCAGCACGGGGGGAAACGGGGAAAAACTGTTTTTT.

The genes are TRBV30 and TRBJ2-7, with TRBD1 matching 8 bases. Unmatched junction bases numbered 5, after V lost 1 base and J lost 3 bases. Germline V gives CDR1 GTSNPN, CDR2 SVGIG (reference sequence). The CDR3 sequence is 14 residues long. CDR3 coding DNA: TGTGCCTGGAGTGAGACAGGGGCGAACTACGAGCAGTACTTC. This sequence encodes CAWSETGANYEQYF.

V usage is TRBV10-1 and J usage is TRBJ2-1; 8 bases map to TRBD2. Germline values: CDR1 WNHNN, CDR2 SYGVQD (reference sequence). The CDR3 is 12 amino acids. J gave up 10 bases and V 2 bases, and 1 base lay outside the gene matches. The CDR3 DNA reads TGCGCCAGCAGTGAGGGCGGGAGGGAGCAGTTCTTC. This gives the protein CASSEGGREQFF.

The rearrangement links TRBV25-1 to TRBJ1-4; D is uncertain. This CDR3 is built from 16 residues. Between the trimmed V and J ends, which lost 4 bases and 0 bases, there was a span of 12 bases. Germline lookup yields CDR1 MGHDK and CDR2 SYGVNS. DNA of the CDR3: TGTGCCAGCAGTGCAGCTGAACTTGCAACTAATGAAAAACTGTTTTTT. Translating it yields CASSAAELATNEKLFF.